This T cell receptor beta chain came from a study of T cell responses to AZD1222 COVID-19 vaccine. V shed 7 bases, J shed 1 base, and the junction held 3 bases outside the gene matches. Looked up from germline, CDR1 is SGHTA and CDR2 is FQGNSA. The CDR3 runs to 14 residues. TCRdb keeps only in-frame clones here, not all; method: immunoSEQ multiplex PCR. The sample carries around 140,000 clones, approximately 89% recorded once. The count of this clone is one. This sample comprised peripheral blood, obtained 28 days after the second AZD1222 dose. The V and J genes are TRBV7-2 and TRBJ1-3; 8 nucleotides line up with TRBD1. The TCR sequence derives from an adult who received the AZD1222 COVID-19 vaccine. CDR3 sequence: CASKDRESGNTIYF. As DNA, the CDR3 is TGTGCCAGCAAGGACAGGGAGTCTGGAAACACCATATATTTT.